At least ten counts were recorded for the clone carrying this T cell receptor beta chain. The antigen remains undetermined. This entry belongs to a study of cytotoxic CD8 clonotypes in ibrutinib-treated CLL. Study summary: The sample average was 255,043 productive templates and roughly 94,000 productive rearrangements. General observations from the study: Rare overall, public clonotypes shrank or held steady under therapy.

The table came from immunoSEQ multiplex PCR; TCRdb's copy has only in-frame clones and leaves some out. Among under 300,000 clones listed, approximately 76% were seen once. Germline CDR1 and CDR2: SGDLS and YYNGEE. V shed 0 bases and J shed 2 bases, with 6 bases lying between them. The CDR3 totals 15 residues. TCR beta library input comprised around 2 micrograms of genomic DNA from cryopreserved PBMCs. The TCR comes from a human donor with chronic lymphocytic leukemia. Specimen: PBMCs, collected at disease progression, from a patient treated with ibrutinib. J is TRBJ2-6 and V is TRBV9; D tentatively fits TRBD1 or TRBD2 (5 bases each). The DNA for the CDR3 is TGTGCCAGCAGCGTAGTGGGGGCTGGGGCCAACGTCCTGACTTTC. The encoded protein is CASSVVGAGANVLTF.